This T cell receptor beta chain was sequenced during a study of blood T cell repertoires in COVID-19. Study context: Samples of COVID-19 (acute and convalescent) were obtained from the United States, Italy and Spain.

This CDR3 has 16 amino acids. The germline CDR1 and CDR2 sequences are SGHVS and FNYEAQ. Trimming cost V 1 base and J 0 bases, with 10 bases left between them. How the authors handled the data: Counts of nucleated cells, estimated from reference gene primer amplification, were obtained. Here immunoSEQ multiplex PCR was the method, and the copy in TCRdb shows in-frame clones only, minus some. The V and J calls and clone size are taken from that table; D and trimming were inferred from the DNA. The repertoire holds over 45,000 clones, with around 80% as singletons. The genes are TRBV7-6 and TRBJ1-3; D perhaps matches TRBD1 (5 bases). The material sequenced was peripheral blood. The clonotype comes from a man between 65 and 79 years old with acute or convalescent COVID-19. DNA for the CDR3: TGTGCCAGCAGCTTAGTGGGGCCATACTCTGGAAACACCATATATTTT. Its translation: CASSLVGPYSGNTIYF.